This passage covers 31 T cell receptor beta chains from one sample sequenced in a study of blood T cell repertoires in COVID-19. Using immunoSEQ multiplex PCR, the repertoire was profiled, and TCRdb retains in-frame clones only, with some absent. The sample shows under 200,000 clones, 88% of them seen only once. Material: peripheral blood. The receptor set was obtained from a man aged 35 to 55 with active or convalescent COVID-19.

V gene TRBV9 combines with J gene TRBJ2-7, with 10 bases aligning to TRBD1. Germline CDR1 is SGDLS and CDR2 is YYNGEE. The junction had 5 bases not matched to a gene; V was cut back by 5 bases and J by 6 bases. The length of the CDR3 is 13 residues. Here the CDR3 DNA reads TGTGCCAGCAGTCCGGGACAGGGGCCCGAGCAGTACTTC. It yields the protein CASSPGQGPEQYF.

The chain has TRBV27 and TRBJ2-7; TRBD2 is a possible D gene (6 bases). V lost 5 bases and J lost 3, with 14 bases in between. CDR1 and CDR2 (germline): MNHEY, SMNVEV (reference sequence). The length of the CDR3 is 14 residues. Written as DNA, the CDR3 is TGTGCCAGCAGTCCTCGGGGGAGGCGCTACGAGCAGTACTTC. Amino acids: CASSPRGRRYEQYF.

The CDR3 is CASDLIRGTSYGYTF. CDR3 nucleotides: TGTGCCAGCGACTTGATCAGGGGTACTTCCTATGGCTACACCTTC. The chain recombines TRBV7-2 with TRBJ1-2; D is perhaps TRBD1 (6 bases). There are 15 residues in the CDR3. Germline CDR1 and CDR2: SGHTA and FQGNSA. The V and J ends lost 8 bases and 4 bases respectively, with 20 bases between them.

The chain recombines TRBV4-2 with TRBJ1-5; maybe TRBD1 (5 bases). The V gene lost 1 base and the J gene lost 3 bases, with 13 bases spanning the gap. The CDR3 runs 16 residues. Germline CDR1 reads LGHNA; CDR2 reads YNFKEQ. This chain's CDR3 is CASSQAGGVVNQPQHF. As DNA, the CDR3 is TGTGCCAGCAGCCAAGCGGGGGGGGTAGTCAATCAGCCCCAGCATTTT.

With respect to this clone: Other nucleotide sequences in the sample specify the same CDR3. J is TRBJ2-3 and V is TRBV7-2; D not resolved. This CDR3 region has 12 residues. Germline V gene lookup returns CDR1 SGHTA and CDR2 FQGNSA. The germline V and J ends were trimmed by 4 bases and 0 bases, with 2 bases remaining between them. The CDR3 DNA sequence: TGTGCCAGCAGCTCTAGCACAGATACGCAGTATTTT. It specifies CASSSSTDTQYF. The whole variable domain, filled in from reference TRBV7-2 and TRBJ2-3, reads GAGVSQSPSNKVTEKGKDVELRCDPISGHTALYWYRQSLGQGLEFLIYFQGNSAPDKSGLPSDRFSAERTGGSVSTLTIQRTQQEDSAVYLCASSSSTDTQYFGPGTRLTVL.

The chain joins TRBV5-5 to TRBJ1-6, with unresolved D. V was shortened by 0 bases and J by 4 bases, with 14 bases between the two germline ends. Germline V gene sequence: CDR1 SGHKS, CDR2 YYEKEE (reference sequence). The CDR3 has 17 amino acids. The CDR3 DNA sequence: TGTGCCAGCAGCTTGGGAGGGTCTTCCAAATATAATTCACCCCTCCACTTT. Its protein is CASSLGGSSKYNSPLHF.

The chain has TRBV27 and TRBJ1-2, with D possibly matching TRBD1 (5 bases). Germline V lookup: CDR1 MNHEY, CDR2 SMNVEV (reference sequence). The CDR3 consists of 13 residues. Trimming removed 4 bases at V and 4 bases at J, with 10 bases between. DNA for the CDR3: TGTGCCAGCAGTTCCCACAGGAGCTATGGCTACACCTTC. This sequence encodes CASSSHRSYGYTF.

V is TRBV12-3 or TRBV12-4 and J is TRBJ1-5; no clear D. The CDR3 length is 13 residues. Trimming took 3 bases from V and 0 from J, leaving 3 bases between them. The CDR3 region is CASSFSSNQPQHF. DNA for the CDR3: TGTGCCAGCAGTTTCAGTAGCAATCAGCCCCAGCATTTT.

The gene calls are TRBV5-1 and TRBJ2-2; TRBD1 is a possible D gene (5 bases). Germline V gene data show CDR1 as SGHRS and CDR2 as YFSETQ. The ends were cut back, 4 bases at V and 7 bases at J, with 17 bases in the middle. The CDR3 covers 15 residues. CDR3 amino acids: CASSLQQTDHGELFF. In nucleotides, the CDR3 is TGCGCCAGCAGCCTACAACAGACAGATCACGGGGAGCTGTTTTTT.

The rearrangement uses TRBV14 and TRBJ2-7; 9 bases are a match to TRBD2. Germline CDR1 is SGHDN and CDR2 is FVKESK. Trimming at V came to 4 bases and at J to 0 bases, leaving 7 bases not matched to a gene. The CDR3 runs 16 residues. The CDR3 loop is CASSPLAGNPSYEQYF. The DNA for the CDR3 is TGTGCCAGCAGCCCCCTAGCGGGGAATCCCTCCTACGAGCAGTACTTC.

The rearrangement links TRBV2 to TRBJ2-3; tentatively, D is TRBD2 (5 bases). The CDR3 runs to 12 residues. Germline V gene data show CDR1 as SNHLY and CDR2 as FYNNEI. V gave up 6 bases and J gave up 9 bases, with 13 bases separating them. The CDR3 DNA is TGTGCCAGCAGCGAAACACCGGGAACGCAGTATTTT. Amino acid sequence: CASSETPGTQYF.

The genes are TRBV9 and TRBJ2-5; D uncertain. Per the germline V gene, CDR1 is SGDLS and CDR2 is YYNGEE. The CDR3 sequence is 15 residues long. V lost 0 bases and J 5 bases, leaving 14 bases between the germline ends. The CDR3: CASSVVSSRVETQYF. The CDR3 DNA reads TGTGCCAGCAGCGTAGTTTCAAGTAGAGTGGAGACCCAGTACTTC.

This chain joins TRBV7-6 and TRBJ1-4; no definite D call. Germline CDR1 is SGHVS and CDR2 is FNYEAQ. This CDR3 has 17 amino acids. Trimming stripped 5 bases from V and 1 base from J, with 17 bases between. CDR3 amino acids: CASSPGGREGTNEKLFF. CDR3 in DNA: TGTGCCAGCAGCCCCGGTGGCCGGGAAGGAACTAATGAAAAACTGTTTTTT.

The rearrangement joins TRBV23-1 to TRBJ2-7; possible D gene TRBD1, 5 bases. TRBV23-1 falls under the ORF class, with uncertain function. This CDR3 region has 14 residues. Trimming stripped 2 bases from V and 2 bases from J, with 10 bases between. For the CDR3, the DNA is TGCGCCAGCAGTCAAGGGGAAGGGGCCTACGAGCAGTACTTC. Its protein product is CASSQGEGAYEQYF.

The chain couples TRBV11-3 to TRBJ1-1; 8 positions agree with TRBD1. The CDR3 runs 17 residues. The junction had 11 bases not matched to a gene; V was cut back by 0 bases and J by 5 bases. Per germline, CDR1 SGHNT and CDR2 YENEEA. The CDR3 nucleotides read TGTGCCAGCAGCTTAGAGGGAGGGGCAGGGGGCTGGACTGAAGCTTTCTTT. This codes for CASSLEGGAGGWTEAFF. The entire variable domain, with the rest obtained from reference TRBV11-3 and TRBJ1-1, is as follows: EAGVVQSPRYKIIEKKQPVAFWCNPISGHNTLYWYLQNLGQGPELLIRYENEEAVDDSQLPKDRFSAERLKGVDSTLKIQPAELGDSAVYLCASSLEGGAGGWTEAFFGQGTRLTVV.

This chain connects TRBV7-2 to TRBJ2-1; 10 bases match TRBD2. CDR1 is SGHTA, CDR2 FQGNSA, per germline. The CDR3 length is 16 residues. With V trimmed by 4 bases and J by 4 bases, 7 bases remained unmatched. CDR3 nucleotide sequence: TGTGCCAGCAGCTATCCCCGACTAGCGGGTTACAATGAGCAGTTCTTC. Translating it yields CASSYPRLAGYNEQFF. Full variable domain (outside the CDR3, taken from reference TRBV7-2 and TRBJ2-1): GAGVSQSPSNKVTEKGKDVELRCDPISGHTALYWYRQSLGQGLEFLIYFQGNSAPDKSGLPSDRFSAERTGGSVSTLTIQRTQQEDSAVYLCASSYPRLAGYNEQFFGPGTRLTVL.

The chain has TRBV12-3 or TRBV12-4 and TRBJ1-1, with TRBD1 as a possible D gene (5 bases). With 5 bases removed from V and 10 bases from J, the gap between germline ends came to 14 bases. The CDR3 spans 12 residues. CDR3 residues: CASSEFTRVAFF. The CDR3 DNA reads TGTGCCAGCAGTGAGTTTACCAGGGTAGCTTTCTTT.

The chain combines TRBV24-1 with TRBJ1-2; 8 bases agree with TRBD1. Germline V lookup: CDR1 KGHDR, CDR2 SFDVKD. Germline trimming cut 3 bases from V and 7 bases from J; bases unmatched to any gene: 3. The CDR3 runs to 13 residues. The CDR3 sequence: CATSDPGGGGYTF. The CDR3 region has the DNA TGTGCCACCAGTGATCCAGGGGGCGGTGGCTACACCTTC.

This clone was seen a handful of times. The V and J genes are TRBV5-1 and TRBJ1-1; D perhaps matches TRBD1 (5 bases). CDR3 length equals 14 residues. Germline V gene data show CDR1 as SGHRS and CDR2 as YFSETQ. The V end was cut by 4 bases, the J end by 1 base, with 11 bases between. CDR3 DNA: TGCGCCAGCAGCCCCCAACAGGCGAACACTGAAGCTTTCTTT. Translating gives CASSPQQANTEAFF.

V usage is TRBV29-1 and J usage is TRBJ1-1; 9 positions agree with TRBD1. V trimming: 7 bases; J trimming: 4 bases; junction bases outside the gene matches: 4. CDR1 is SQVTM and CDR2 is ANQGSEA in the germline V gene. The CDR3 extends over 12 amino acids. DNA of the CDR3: TGCAGCGGCGGACAGGGGCTCACTGAAGCTTTCTTT. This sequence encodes CSGGQGLTEAFF.

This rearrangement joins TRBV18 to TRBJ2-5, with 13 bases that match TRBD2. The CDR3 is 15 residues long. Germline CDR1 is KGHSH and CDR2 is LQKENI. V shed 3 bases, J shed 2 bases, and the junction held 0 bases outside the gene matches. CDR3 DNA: TGTGCCAGCTCACCGGGACTAGCGGGGCAAGAGACCCAGTACTTC. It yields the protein CASSPGLAGQETQYF.

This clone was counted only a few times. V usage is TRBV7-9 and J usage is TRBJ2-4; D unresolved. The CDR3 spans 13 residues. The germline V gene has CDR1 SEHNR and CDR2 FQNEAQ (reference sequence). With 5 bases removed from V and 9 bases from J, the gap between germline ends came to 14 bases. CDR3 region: CASSHDFRGIQYF. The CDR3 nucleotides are TGTGCCAGCAGCCATGACTTCCGAGGCATTCAGTACTTC.

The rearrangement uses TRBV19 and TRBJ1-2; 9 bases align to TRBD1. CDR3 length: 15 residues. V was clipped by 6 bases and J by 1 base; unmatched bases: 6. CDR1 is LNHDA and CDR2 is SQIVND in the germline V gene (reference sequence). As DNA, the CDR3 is TGTGCCAGTAGACCACAGGGGGCGCTTAACTATGGCTACACCTTC. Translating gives CASRPQGALNYGYTF.

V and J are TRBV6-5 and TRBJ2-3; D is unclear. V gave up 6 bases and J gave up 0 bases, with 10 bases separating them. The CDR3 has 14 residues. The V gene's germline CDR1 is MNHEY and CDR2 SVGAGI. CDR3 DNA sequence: TGTGCCAGCAGCACCAGGTTTAGCACAGATACGCAGTATTTT. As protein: CASSTRFSTDTQYF.

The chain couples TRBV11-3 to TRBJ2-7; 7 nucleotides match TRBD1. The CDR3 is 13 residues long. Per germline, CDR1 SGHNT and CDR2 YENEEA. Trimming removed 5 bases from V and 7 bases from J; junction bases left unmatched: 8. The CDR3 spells CASSPEGQREQYF. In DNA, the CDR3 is TGTGCCAGCAGCCCCGAGGGACAGCGGGAGCAGTACTTC. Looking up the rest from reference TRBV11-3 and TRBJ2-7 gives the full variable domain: EAGVVQSPRYKIIEKKQPVAFWCNPISGHNTLYWYLQNLGQGPELLIRYENEEAVDDSQLPKDRFSAERLKGVDSTLKIQPAELGDSAVYLCASSPEGQREQYFGPGTRLTVT.

This chain's CDR3 is CASSPGNYGYTF. CDR3 bases: TGTGCCAGCAGCCCCGGGAACTATGGCTACACCTTC. The chain employs TRBV6-6 and TRBJ1-2; D is unclear. CDR1 is MNHNY and CDR2 is SVGAGI in the germline V gene (reference sequence). Trimming took 6 bases from V and 2 from J, leaving 7 bases between them. The CDR3 covers 12 residues.

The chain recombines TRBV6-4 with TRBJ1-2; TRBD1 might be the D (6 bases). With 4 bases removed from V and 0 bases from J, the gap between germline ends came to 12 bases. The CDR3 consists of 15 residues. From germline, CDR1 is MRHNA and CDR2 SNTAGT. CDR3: CASSVEAGANYGYTF. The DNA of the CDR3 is TGTGCCAGCAGTGTCGAGGCAGGGGCTAACTATGGCTACACCTTC.

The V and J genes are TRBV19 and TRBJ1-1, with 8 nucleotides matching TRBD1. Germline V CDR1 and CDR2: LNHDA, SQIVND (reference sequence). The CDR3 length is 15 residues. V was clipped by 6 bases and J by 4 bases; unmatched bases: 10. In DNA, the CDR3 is TGTGCCAGTAGACCCGGACAGGGTCTGGGCACTGAAGCTTTCTTT. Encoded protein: CASRPGQGLGTEAFF.

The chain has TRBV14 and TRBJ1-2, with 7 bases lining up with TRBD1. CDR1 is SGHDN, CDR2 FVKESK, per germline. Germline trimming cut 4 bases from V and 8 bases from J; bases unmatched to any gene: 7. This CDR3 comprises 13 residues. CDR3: CASSLDRVGGYTF. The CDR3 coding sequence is TGTGCCAGCAGCCTTGACAGGGTTGGCGGCTACACCTTC.

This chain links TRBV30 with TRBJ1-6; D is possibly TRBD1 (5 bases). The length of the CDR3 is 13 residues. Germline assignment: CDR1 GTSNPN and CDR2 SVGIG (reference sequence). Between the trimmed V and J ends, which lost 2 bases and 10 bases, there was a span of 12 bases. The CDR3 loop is CAWSQGGGSPLHF. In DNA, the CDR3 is TGTGCCTGGAGTCAGGGCGGGGGATCACCCCTCCACTTT. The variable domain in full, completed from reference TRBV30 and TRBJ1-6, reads SQTIHQWPATLVQPVGSPLSLECTVEGTSNPNLYWYRQAAGRGLQLLFYSVGIGQISSEVPQNLSASRPQDRQFILSSKKLLLSDSGFYLCAWSQGGGSPLHFGNGTRLTVT.

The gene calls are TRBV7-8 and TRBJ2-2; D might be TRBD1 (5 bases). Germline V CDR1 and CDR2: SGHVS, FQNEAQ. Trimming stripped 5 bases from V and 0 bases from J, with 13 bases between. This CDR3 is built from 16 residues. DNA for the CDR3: TGTGCCAGCAGCCCGAAGACAGTTCCGAACACCGGGGAGCTGTTTTTT. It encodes CASSPKTVPNTGELFF.